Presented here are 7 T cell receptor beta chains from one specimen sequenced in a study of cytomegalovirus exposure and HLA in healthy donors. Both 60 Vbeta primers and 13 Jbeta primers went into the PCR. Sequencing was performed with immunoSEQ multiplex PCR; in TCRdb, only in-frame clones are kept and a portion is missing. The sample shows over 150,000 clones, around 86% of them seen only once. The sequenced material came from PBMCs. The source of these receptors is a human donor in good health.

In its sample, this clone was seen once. The CDR3 bases are TGTGCCAGCAGTGGGACCGGGACTAGCGGGGGAAGGACAGATACGCAGTATTTT. This encodes CASSGTGTSGGRTDTQYF. This chain connects TRBV2 to TRBJ2-3; 14 nucleotides line up with TRBD2. The CDR3 totals 18 residues. V dropped 4 bases and J dropped 3; count of bases not matched to a gene: 9. Germline-derived CDR1 and CDR2 are SNHLY and FYNNEI.

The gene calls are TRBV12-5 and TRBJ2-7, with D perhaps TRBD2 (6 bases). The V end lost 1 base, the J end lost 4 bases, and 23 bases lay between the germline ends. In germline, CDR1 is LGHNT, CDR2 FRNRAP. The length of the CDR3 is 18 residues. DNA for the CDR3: TGTGCTAGTGGTTTGGATAAACTGGACGGGAGACGGATATACGAGCAGTACTTC. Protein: CASGLDKLDGRRIYEQYF.

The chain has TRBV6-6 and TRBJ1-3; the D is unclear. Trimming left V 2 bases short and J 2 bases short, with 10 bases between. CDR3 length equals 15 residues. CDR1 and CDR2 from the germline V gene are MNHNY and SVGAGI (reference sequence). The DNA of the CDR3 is TGTGCCAGCAGTTACGACGGAGCGGCTGGAAACACCATATATTTT. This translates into CASSYDGAAGNTIYF.

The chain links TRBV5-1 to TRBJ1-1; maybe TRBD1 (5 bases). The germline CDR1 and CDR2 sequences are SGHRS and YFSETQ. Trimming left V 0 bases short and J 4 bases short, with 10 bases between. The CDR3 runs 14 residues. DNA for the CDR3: TGCGCCAGCAGCTTGGCTGCAGGGATCACTGAAGCTTTCTTT. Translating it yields CASSLAAGITEAFF.

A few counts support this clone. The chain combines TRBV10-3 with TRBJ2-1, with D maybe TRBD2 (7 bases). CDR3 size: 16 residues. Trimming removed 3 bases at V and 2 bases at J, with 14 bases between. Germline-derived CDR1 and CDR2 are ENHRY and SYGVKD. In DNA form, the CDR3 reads TGTGCCATCAGTGATCGTGGGGGGGCTGCCTACAATGAGCAGTTCTTC. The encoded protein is CAISDRGGAAYNEQFF.

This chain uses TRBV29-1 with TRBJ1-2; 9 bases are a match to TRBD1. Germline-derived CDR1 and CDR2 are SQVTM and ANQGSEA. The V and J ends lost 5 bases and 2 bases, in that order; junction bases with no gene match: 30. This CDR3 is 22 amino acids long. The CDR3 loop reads CSVYLALEPNRDRDEINYGYTF. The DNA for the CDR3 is TGCAGCGTTTATTTAGCCCTTGAACCTAACCGGGACAGGGACGAAATAAACTATGGCTACACCTTC.

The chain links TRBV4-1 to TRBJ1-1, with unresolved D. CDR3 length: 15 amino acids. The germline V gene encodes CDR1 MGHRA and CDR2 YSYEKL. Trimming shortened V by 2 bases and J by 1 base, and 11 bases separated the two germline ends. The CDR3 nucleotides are TGCGCCAGCAGCCAACCCCTGGCAGGGAACACTGAAGCTTTCTTT. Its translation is CASSQPLAGNTEAFF.